Listed here are 30 T cell receptor beta chains from one sample, sequenced in a study of cytomegalovirus exposure and HLA in healthy donors. PCR used 60 Vbeta primers and 13 Jbeta primers. Assay used: immunoSEQ multiplex PCR; TCRdb lists only in-frame clones, some missing. The repertoire holds 95,000 to 110,000 clones, with roughly 82% as singletons. The sample taken for sequencing was PBMCs. The receptor set was obtained from a young man in good health and CMV-seropositive.

The chain recombines TRBV19 with TRBJ2-5, with D possibly being TRBD1 (6 bases). Trimming removed 5 bases at V and 2 bases at J, with 9 bases between. The CDR3 has 13 residues. Germline lookup yields CDR1 LNHDA and CDR2 SQIVND (reference sequence). CDR3 protein: CASSGQKQETQYF. The CDR3 DNA is TGTGCCAGTAGTGGACAGAAGCAAGAGACCCAGTACTTC.

The V gene is TRBV7-8, the J gene TRBJ1-1; possibly TRBD1 for D (5 bases). V lost 5 bases to trimming and J lost 10 bases, with 17 bases between them. Germline loops: CDR1 SGHVS, CDR2 FQNEAQ. CDR3 length equals 13 residues. CDR3 region: CASSLGQGFGAFF. For the CDR3, the DNA is TGTGCCAGCAGCCTAGGACAAGGATTCGGAGCTTTCTTT.

The chain couples TRBV6-5 to TRBJ1-3, with D unresolved. Germline V lookup: CDR1 MNHEY, CDR2 SVGAGI. The CDR3 loop spans 10 amino acids. CDR3 sequence (DNA): TGTGCTAGAACGGGTCACACCATATATTTT. Encoded protein: CARTGHTIYF.

This chain connects TRBV5-4 to TRBJ2-3, with 8 bases aligning to TRBD2. The CDR3 covers 16 residues. Germline V gene sequence: CDR1 SGHNT, CDR2 YYREEE (reference sequence). J gave up 1 base and V 3 bases, and 7 bases lay outside the gene matches. The CDR3 nucleotides are TGTGCCAGCAGCTCTCGGACTAGCTCAGGCACAGATACGCAGTATTTT. It yields the protein CASSSRTSSGTDTQYF.

The rearrangement uses TRBV7-3 and TRBJ2-3; 7 bases agree with TRBD2. This CDR3 is built from 16 residues. From germline, CDR1 is SGHTA and CDR2 FQGTGA. V shed 5 bases, J shed 4 bases, and the junction held 12 bases outside the gene matches. The CDR3 loop reads CASSLPPAGVSDTQYF. The CDR3 nucleotides are TGTGCCAGCAGCCTACCCCCTGCGGGGGTTTCAGATACGCAGTATTTT.

The chain is built from TRBV5-1 and TRBJ1-3, with D perhaps matching TRBD1 (6 bases). The CDR3 loop spans 16 amino acids. The V end lost 4 bases, the J end lost 0 bases, and 14 bases lay between the germline ends. The germline V gene encodes CDR1 SGHRS and CDR2 YFSETQ. The CDR3 nucleotides are TGCGCCAGCAGCCAAGGGGGGGGCAGCTCTGGAAACACCATATATTTT. Its translation: CASSQGGGSSGNTIYF. Together with reference TRBV5-1 and TRBJ1-3, the CDR3 gives the full variable domain: KAGVTQTPRYLIKTRGQQVTLSCSPISGHRSVSWYQQTPGQGLQFLFEYFSETQRNKGNFPGRFSGRQFSNSRSEMNVSTLELGDSALYLCASSQGGGSSGNTIYFGEGSWLTVV.

The chain joins TRBV10-1 to TRBJ1-3; the D is unclear. The V gene lost 2 bases and the J gene lost 1 base, with 15 bases spanning the gap. The germline gives CDR1 WNHNN, CDR2 SYGVQD (reference sequence). CDR3 length: 17 residues. The CDR3 bases are TGCGCCAGCAGTGAGGCTGGACTAACTTCTTCTGGAAACACCATATATTTT. It yields the protein CASSEAGLTSSGNTIYF.

This chain connects TRBV5-4 to TRBJ2-1, with D hard to call. Trimming left V 2 bases short and J 9 bases short, with 9 bases between. The CDR3 is 12 residues long. Per the germline V gene, CDR1 is SGHNT and CDR2 is YYREEE (reference sequence). CDR3 loop: CASSFQEVEQFF. The CDR3 coding sequence is TGTGCCAGCAGCTTTCAAGAGGTTGAGCAGTTCTTC. Variable domain in full (rest from reference TRBV5-4 and TRBJ2-1): ETGVTQSPTHLIKTRGQQVTLRCSSQSGHNTVSWYQQALGQGPQFIFQYYREEENGRGNFPPRFSGLQFPNYSSELNVNALELDDSALYLCASSFQEVEQFFGPGTRLTVL.

This clone was detected a few times. The rearrangement uses TRBV10-2 and TRBJ1-1; no clear D. Germline CDR1 reads WSHSY; CDR2 reads SAAADI. V lost 3 bases to trimming and J lost 1 base, with 6 bases between them. This CDR3 region has 13 residues. Here the CDR3 reads CASSDNRNTEAFF. The DNA for the CDR3 is TGCGCCAGCAGTGACAATAGGAACACTGAAGCTTTCTTT.

Details on this clone: At one end the junction does not follow the germline gene, possibly because of a read error. V gene TRBV6-1 combines with J gene TRBJ2-7; D might be TRBD2 (7 bases). The CDR3 consists of 12 residues. In germline, CDR1 is MNHNS, CDR2 SASEGT. CDR3 nucleotides: TGTGCCAGCAGTATGAATGGGCGGGGGCCCCACTTC. This sequence encodes CASSMNGRGPHF.

The J gene is TRBJ2-3, the V gene TRBV5-6; tentatively, D is TRBD1 (6 bases). This CDR3 region has 16 residues. Germline loops: CDR1 SGHDT, CDR2 YYEEEE. Trimming took off 0 bases at V and 3 bases at J, with 14 bases between the two ends. Written as DNA, the CDR3 is TGTGCCAGCAGCTTGGCTGCAGGGGTTAAGACAGATACGCAGTATTTT. Translation: CASSLAAGVKTDTQYF.

The chain recombines TRBV10-3 with TRBJ1-4; 7 positions agree with TRBD1. Trimming cost V 8 bases and J 8 bases; bases outside gene matches: 8. The CDR3 is 13 amino acids. Germline V gives CDR1 ENHRY, CDR2 SYGVKD. The CDR3 coding sequence is TGTGCCATCGCAGGGGGAGGTGAAGAAAAACTGTTTTTT. This gives the protein CAIAGGGEEKLFF.

The rearrangement uses TRBV9 and TRBJ2-1; a weak D match, TRBD2 (6 bases). The CDR3 is 13 amino acids. Between the trimmed V and J ends, which lost 0 bases and 7 bases, there was a span of 8 bases. CDR1 is SGDLS and CDR2 is YYNGEE in the germline V gene. The CDR3 DNA reads TGTGCCAGCAGCGTAGCGGGGGAGAATGAGCAGTTCTTC. As protein: CASSVAGENEQFF.

The chain recombines TRBV27 with TRBJ2-2; D is perhaps TRBD1 (5 bases). This CDR3 is 16 amino acids long. Per the germline V gene, CDR1 is MNHEY and CDR2 is SMNVEV (reference sequence). Trimming removed 5 bases at V and 7 bases at J, with 20 bases between. The CDR3 loop reads CASSDGASAAVGELFF. In DNA, the CDR3 is TGTGCCAGCAGTGATGGGGCATCGGCGGCGGTCGGGGAGCTGTTTTTT.

The chain links TRBV9 to TRBJ2-1, with a tentative D call TRBD2 (6 bases). The V end lost 3 bases, the J end lost 2 bases, and 12 bases lay between the germline ends. Germline-derived CDR1 and CDR2 are SGDLS and YYNGEE. This CDR3 region has 15 residues. The CDR3 region has the DNA TGTGCCAGCAGCGGGGGGACTTTAACCTACAATGAGCAGTTCTTC. It codes for CASSGGTLTYNEQFF.

This clone was counted a single time. The V and J genes are TRBV6-5 and TRBJ2-1; TRBD2 aligns across 10 bases. The V gene end was trimmed by 4 bases and the J gene end by 4 bases; junction bases not matched to a gene: 4. This CDR3 spans 15 amino acids. From germline, CDR1 is MNHEY and CDR2 SVGAGI. CDR3 DNA: TGTGCCAGCAGTTGGAGGACTAGCGGATACAATGAGCAGTTCTTC. It codes for CASSWRTSGYNEQFF.

This chain connects TRBV6-4 to TRBJ2-3; 11 bases agree with TRBD2. The ends lost 3 bases at V and 7 bases at J; junction bases unmatched: 6. This CDR3 is built from 15 residues. Germline assignment: CDR1 MRHNA and CDR2 SNTAGT. The CDR3: CASSDIAGGPNTQYF. CDR3 nucleotide sequence: TGTGCCAGCAGTGATATAGCGGGGGGGCCGAATACGCAGTATTTT.

V usage is TRBV10-2 and J usage is TRBJ2-3, with TRBD2 matching 11 bases. CDR1 is WSHSY, CDR2 SAAADI, per germline. Trimming cost V 6 bases and J 7 bases; bases outside gene matches: 9. This CDR3 region has 15 residues. The CDR3 bases are TGCGCCAGCAGACTTCTAGCGGGGGGCCCCAATACGCAGTATTTT. As protein: CASRLLAGGPNTQYF.

The chain combines TRBV4-1 with TRBJ1-3; no firm D call. Germline assignment: CDR1 MGHRA and CDR2 YSYEKL. This CDR3 contains 15 residues. Deletions cut 2 bases from V and 0 bases from J, with 8 bases between. The CDR3 reads CASSQHTTSGNTIYF. The DNA for the CDR3 is TGCGCCAGCAGCCAACACACTACCTCTGGAAACACCATATATTTT.

V and J are TRBV6-5 and TRBJ2-7; TRBD1 matches 8 bases. The CDR3 covers 14 residues. Germline V gives CDR1 MNHEY, CDR2 SVGAGI. The ends lost 8 bases at V and 5 bases at J; junction bases unmatched: 11. This CDR3 reads CASSTQGALDEQYF. The CDR3 bases are TGTGCCAGCTCCACTCAGGGGGCTCTCGACGAGCAGTACTTC.

The chain employs TRBV2 and TRBJ1-4; D not certain. The CDR3 extends over 14 amino acids. Trimming shortened V by 5 bases and J by 7 bases, and 14 bases separated the two germline ends. Germline values: CDR1 SNHLY, CDR2 FYNNEI. This chain's CDR3 is CASSSSQYGEKLFF. DNA of the CDR3: TGTGCCAGCAGTTCTTCTCAATACGGTGAAAAACTGTTTTTT.

The chain couples TRBV6-5 to TRBJ1-4, with 9 bases identical to TRBD1. V lost 6 bases, J lost 5 bases, and 7 bases stayed unmatched. This CDR3 contains 15 residues. The V gene's germline CDR1 is MNHEY and CDR2 SVGAGI. The CDR3 reads CASRITGTGNEKLFF. The CDR3 DNA reads TGTGCCAGCAGGATAACCGGGACAGGGAATGAAAAACTGTTTTTT.

For this clone: At one boundary the junction diverges from the germline segment, which might be a read error. The V gene is TRBV6-1, the J gene TRBJ2-6, with D possibly TRBD1 on 5 matching bases. The length of the CDR3 is 15 residues. Germline loops: CDR1 MNHNS, CDR2 SASEGT. The DNA for the CDR3 is TGTGCCAGCAGTCGAGGCCTATCTGGGGCCAACGGCCTGACTTTC. Residues: CASSRGLSGANGLTF.

The chain uses TRBV6-5 and TRBJ2-2, with TRBD1 identical over 9 bases. The CDR3 sequence is 13 residues long. V lost 8 bases to trimming and J lost 7 bases; unmatched junction nucleotides: 5. Germline V gives CDR1 MNHEY, CDR2 SVGAGI. The CDR3 DNA follows: TGTGCCAGCCGGGGGACAGGGTTCGGGGAGCTGTTTTTT. Its translation is CASRGTGFGELFF.

The V and J genes are TRBV19 and TRBJ2-5; possible D gene TRBD1, 6 bases. The ends were cut back, 1 base at V and 3 bases at J, with 12 bases in the middle. Germline-derived CDR1 and CDR2 are LNHDA and SQIVND (reference sequence). CDR3 length: 15 amino acids. CDR3: CASSIGGAGEETQYF. The CDR3 DNA reads TGTGCCAGTAGTATAGGAGGGGCAGGGGAAGAGACCCAGTACTTC. Together with reference TRBV19 and TRBJ2-5, the CDR3 gives the full variable domain: DGGITQSPKYLFRKEGQNVTLSCEQNLNHDAMYWYRQDPGQGLRLIYYSQIVNDFQKGDIAEGYSVSREKKESFPLTVTSAQKNPTAFYLCASSIGGAGEETQYFGPGTRLLVL.

This chain links TRBV2 with TRBJ1-5; possible D gene TRBD1, 5 bases. The CDR3 runs to 13 residues. Germline CDR1 SNHLY, CDR2 FYNNEI. The ends were cut back, 7 bases at V and 6 bases at J, with 13 bases in the middle. Here the CDR3 DNA reads TGTGCCAGCAAAGCGGGGACGTCTCAGCCCCAGCATTTT. This sequence encodes CASKAGTSQPQHF.

This clone turned up a few times. The rearrangement joins TRBV19 to TRBJ1-4; D gene uncertain. Germline V gene sequence: CDR1 LNHDA, CDR2 SQIVND (reference sequence). Trimming took off 7 bases at V and 0 bases at J, with 6 bases between the two ends. The CDR3 contains 13 residues. This CDR3 reads CASNTATNEKLFF. The CDR3 bases are TGTGCCAGTAACACCGCAACTAATGAAAAACTGTTTTTT.

The chain combines TRBV27 with TRBJ1-2, with D perhaps TRBD1 (6 bases). The V gene lost 11 bases and the J gene lost 3 bases, with 19 bases spanning the gap. Per the germline V gene, CDR1 is MNHEY and CDR2 is SMNVEV (reference sequence). The length of the CDR3 is 14 residues. The CDR3 loop reads CASGRPRGYYGYTF. For the CDR3, the DNA is TGTGCCTCCGGGCGGCCAAGGGGGTACTATGGCTACACCTTC.

The CDR3 nucleotides read TGTGCCATCATGAGCCGACTAGCGGGGGGCAACACCGGGGAGCTGTTTTTT. Translating it yields CAIMSRLAGGNTGELFF. J is TRBJ2-2 and V is TRBV10-3; the match to TRBD2 covers 13 bases. The CDR3 length is 17 residues. J lost 2 bases, V lost 7 bases, and 7 bases had no gene match. Germline V gene lookup returns CDR1 ENHRY and CDR2 SYGVKD.

The chain is built from TRBV5-1 and TRBJ1-3, with no clear D. The CDR3 is 15 residues long. The V gene's germline CDR1 is SGHRS and CDR2 YFSETQ. The V and J ends lost 0 bases and 0 bases respectively, with 7 bases between them. As DNA, the CDR3 is TGCGCCAGCAGCTTGGTTCCCAACTCTGGAAACACCATATATTTT. This encodes CASSLVPNSGNTIYF.